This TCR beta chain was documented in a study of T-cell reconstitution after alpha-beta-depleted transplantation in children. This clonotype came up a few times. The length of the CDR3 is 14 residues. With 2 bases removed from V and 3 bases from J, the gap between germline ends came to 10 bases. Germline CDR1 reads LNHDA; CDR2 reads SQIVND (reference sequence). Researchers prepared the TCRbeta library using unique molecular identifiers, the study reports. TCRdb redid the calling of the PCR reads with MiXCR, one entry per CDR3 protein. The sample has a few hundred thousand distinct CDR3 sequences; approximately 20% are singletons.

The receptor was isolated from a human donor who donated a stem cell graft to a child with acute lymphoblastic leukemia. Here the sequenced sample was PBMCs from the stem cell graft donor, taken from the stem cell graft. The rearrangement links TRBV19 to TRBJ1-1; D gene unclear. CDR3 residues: CASSILASHTEAFF. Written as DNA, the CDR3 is TGTGCCAGTAGTATATTAGCCAGCCACACTGAAGCTTTCTTT.